This record concerns one T cell receptor (beta chain) sequence. Its antigen is currently unknown. Profiling relied on immunoSEQ multiplex PCR, and the TCRdb table lists in-frame clones only, not all of them. The data hold some 200,000 clones, with approximately 89% observed a single time. This record belongs to a study of cytomegalovirus exposure and HLA in healthy donors. Notes on the study in general: There were 160 or so TCR beta chains listed as cytomegalovirus-associated.

The specimen sequenced was PBMCs. The TCR was taken from a man younger than 40 in good health and CMV-seropositive.

DNA for the CDR3: TGTGCCAGCAGCTTAGATATCGGGGGCGGGAGCAATGAGCAGTTCTTC. Translated, it gives CASSLDIGGGSNEQFF. This chain connects TRBV11-2 to TRBJ2-1; D possibly corresponds to TRBD2 (7 bases). The CDR3 contains 16 residues. CDR1 is SGHAT, CDR2 FQNNGV, per germline. The V end lost 0 bases, the J end lost 6 bases, and 15 bases lay between the germline ends.